Each of the 14 T cell receptor beta chains below was sequenced from the same sample in a study of blood T cells in healthy people across ages. Primers used in a second PCR of roughly 6 to 12 cycles were a sample-barcoded 5' primer and a J-beta primer mix. TCRdb re-derived calls from the 5' RACE reads in MiXCR, one entry per CDR3 protein. In the table there are approximately 690,000 distinct CDR3 sequences, around 54% of which are singletons. The sequenced sample was blood. The receptors were gathered from a man between 60 and 70 years old in good health.

This clonotype was picked up a small number of times. This chain's CDR3 is CSVGGDLSGANVLTF. For the CDR3, the DNA is TGCAGCGTTGGGGGGGACCTCTCTGGGGCCAACGTCCTGACTTTC. The J gene is TRBJ2-6, the V gene TRBV29-1; tentative D call: TRBD2 (6 bases). The V end lost 4 bases, the J end lost 0 bases, and 10 bases lay between the germline ends. Per germline, CDR1 SQVTM and CDR2 ANQGSEA. The CDR3 consists of 15 residues.

This clonotype was observed a few times. This chain uses TRBV2 with TRBJ2-3, with unresolved D. From germline, CDR1 is SNHLY and CDR2 FYNNEI. This CDR3 region has 12 residues. V lost 6 bases, J lost 3 bases, and 7 bases lay in between. The CDR3 here is CASRGNTDTQYF. In DNA, the CDR3 is TGTGCCAGCAGAGGGAATACAGATACGCAGTATTTT.

The rearrangement uses TRBV10-2 and TRBJ2-5; TRBD2 agrees at 13 bases. The ends lost 2 bases at V and 1 base at J; junction bases unmatched: 7. The length of the CDR3 is 18 residues. The V gene's germline CDR1 is WSHSY and CDR2 SAAADI. CDR3 DNA: TGCGCCAGCAGTGAGCCAGGACTAGCGGGGGTGCTCCAAGAGACCCAGTACTTC. This encodes CASSEPGLAGVLQETQYF.

There are many counts of this clonotype. The chain has TRBV9 and TRBJ1-2; no firm D call. The CDR3 consists of 14 residues. The germline V and J ends were trimmed by 5 bases and 4 bases, with 15 bases remaining between them. Germline assignment: CDR1 SGDLS and CDR2 YYNGEE. The CDR3 protein is CASSDKGLSYGYTF. The CDR3 DNA reads TGTGCCAGCAGTGATAAGGGCCTTTCCTATGGCTACACCTTC. Complete variable domain (other parts from reference TRBV9 and TRBJ1-2): DSGVTQTPKHLITATGQRVTLRCSPRSGDLSVYWYQQSLDQGLQFLIQYYNGEERAKGNILERFSAQQFPDLHSELNLSSLELGDSALYFCASSDKGLSYGYTFGSGTRLTVV.

This CDR3 is CASSPTRGGGRKETQYF. CDR3 sequence (DNA): TGTGCCAGCTCACCAACTCGCGGCGGGGGGCGGAAAGAGACCCAGTACTTC. V usage is TRBV18 and J usage is TRBJ2-5; 8 positions agree with TRBD2. This CDR3 contains 17 residues. V shed 2 bases and J 3 bases; nucleotides not matched to a gene: 11. Looked up from germline, CDR1 is KGHSH and CDR2 is LQKENI.

This clonotype was recorded a few times. This sequence joins TRBV20-1 and TRBJ2-3; a weak D match, TRBD1 (6 bases). Per the germline V gene, CDR1 is DFQATT and CDR2 is SNEGSKA (reference sequence). Trimming left V 1 base short and J 6 bases short, with 11 bases between. There are 13 residues in the CDR3. The CDR3 is CSARAPGVDTQYF. As DNA, the CDR3 is TGCAGTGCTAGAGCCCCAGGGGTGGATACGCAGTATTTT.

This sequence joins TRBV7-2 and TRBJ2-5; tentatively, D is TRBD1 (5 bases). Germline values: CDR1 SGHTA, CDR2 FQGNSA. The V gene lost 5 bases and the J gene lost 4 bases, with 17 bases spanning the gap. This CDR3 is built from 15 residues. The CDR3 DNA follows: TGTGCCAGCAGCCGAGAAGGGGCCACCCCAGAGACCCAGTACTTC. It specifies CASSREGATPETQYF. The whole variable domain, remainder taken from reference TRBV7-2 and TRBJ2-5, is GAGVSQSPSNKVTEKGKDVELRCDPISGHTALYWYRQSLGQGLEFLIYFQGNSAPDKSGLPSDRFSAERTGGSVSTLTIQRTQQEDSAVYLCASSREGATPETQYFGPGTRLLVL.

This rearrangement joins TRBV7-8 to TRBJ2-3; D unresolved. The CDR3 totals 14 residues. Trimming pared 7 bases from V and 0 bases from J, leaving 11 bases between. Germline V gives CDR1 SGHVS, CDR2 FQNEAQ. The CDR3 DNA reads TGTGCCAGCATCCGTCAAATTAGCACAGATACGCAGTATTTT. Encoded protein: CASIRQISTDTQYF.

V usage is TRBV20-1 and J usage is TRBJ2-7; a possible D gene is TRBD2 (5 bases). Trimming shortened V by 0 bases and J by 5 bases, and 14 bases separated the two germline ends. The CDR3 extends over 14 amino acids. Germline V lookup: CDR1 DFQATT, CDR2 SNEGSKA (reference sequence). CDR3 residues: CSARDRGRGNEQYF. DNA of the CDR3: TGCAGTGCTAGAGATCGAGGGAGAGGGAACGAGCAGTACTTC.

This clonotype showed up many times. The chain recombines TRBV11-2 with TRBJ2-6; D is unresolved. Germline lookup yields CDR1 SGHAT and CDR2 FQNNGV. This CDR3 is 13 amino acids long. V was pared by 8 bases and J by 0 bases, with 5 bases between. The CDR3, as DNA: TGTGCCAGCCAGTTCTCTGGGGCCAACGTCCTGACTTTC. Residues: CASQFSGANVLTF.

This clonotype showed up just a few times. The chain links TRBV7-2 to TRBJ2-3; no definite D call. V was clipped by 5 bases and J by 1 base, with 10 bases between them. Looked up from germline, CDR1 is SGHTA and CDR2 is FQGNSA. The CDR3 length is 14 residues. The CDR3 region has the DNA TGTGCCAGCAGCCAGAGATGGGGCACAGATACGCAGTATTTT. Protein sequence: CASSQRWGTDTQYF.

V gene TRBV12-3 or TRBV12-4 combines with J gene TRBJ2-4; D might be TRBD2 (6 bases). V was clipped by 3 bases and J by 0 bases, with 12 bases between them. The CDR3 sequence is 16 residues long. CDR3: CASSFGLGGAKNIQYF. CDR3 nucleotides: TGTGCCAGCAGTTTTGGGCTGGGGGGAGCCAAAAACATTCAGTACTTC.

J is TRBJ1-4 and V is TRBV18, with D possibly matching TRBD1 (6 bases). V was cut by 3 bases and J by 8 bases, with 13 bases left in between. Germline-derived CDR1 and CDR2 are KGHSH and LQKENI. CDR3 length: 14 amino acids. The CDR3 DNA sequence: TGTGCCAGCTCACCTGGCAGGGGTGGCGAAAAACTGTTTTTT. Its translation: CASSPGRGGEKLFF.

The V call is TRBV12-3 or TRBV12-4, the J call TRBJ2-5, with unresolved D. The J call may be mistaken, given a closer DNA end match to TRBJ2-7. CDR3 length equals 14 residues. The CDR3 is CASSFGALDYEQYF. The CDR3 DNA is TGTGCCAGCAGCTTTGGTGCCTTAGACTACGAGCAGTACTTC.